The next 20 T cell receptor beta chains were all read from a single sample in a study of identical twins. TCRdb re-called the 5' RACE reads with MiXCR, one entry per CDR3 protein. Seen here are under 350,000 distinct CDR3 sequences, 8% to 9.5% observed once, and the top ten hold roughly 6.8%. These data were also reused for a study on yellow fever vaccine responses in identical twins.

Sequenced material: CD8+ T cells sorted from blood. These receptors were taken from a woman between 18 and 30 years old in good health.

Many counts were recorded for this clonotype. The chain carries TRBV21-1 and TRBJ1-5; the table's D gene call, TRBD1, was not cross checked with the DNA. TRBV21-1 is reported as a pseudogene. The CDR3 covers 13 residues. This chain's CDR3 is CASSRTGVQPQHF. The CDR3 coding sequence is TGTGCCAGCTCCCGGACGGGGGTACAGCCCCAGCATTTT.

The CDR3 here is CASSQDTLDGIAGETQYF. CDR3 DNA: TGTGCCAGCAGCCAAGATACCTTGGACGGGATTGCAGGAGAGACCCAGTACTTC. This chain uses TRBV14 with TRBJ2-5; D is possibly TRBD2 (5 bases). Germline V lookup: CDR1 SGHDN, CDR2 FVKESK. This CDR3 contains 18 residues. Trimming took off 0 bases at V and 4 bases at J, with 21 bases between the two ends.

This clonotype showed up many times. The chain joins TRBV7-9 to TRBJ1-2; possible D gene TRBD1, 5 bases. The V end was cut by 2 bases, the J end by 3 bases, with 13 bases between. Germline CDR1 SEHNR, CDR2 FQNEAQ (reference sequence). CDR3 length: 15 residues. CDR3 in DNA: TGTGCCAGCAGCTTATGGAGGCGGGGCGACTATGGCTACACCTTC. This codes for CASSLWRRGDYGYTF.

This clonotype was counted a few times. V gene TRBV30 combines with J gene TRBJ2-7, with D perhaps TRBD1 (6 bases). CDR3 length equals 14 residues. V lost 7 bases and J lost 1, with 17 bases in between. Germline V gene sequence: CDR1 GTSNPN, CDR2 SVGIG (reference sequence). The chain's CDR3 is CASTGQQLSYEQYF. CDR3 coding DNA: TGTGCCTCGACAGGACAGCAACTATCCTACGAGCAGTACTTC.

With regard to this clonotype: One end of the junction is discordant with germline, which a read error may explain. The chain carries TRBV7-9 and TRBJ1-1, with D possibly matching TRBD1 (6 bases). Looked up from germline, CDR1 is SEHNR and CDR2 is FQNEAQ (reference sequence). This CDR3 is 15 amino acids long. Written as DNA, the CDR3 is TGTGCCAGCAGCTTAGAGCGGGGGCTGAAGACTGAAGCTTTCTTT. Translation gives CASSLERGLKTEAFF.

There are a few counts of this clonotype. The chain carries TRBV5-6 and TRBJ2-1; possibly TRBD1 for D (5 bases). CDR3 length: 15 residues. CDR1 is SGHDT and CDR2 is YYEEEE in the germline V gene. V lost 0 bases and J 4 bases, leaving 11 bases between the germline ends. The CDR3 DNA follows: TGTGCCAGCAGCTTGGCCCATGGGGCGTACAATGAGCAGTTCTTC. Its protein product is CASSLAHGAYNEQFF.

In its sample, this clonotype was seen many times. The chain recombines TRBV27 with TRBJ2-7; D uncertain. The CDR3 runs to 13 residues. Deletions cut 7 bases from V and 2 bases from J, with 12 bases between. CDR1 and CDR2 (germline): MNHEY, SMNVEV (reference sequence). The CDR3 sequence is CASMKGVTYEQYF. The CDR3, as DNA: TGTGCCAGCATGAAAGGCGTCACCTACGAGCAGTACTTC.

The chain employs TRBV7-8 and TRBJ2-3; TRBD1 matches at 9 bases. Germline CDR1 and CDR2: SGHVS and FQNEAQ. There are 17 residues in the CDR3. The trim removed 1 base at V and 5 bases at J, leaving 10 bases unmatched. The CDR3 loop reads CASSLDSGQGHEDTQYF. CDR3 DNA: TGTGCCAGCAGCTTAGATTCGGGACAGGGTCATGAAGATACGCAGTATTTT.

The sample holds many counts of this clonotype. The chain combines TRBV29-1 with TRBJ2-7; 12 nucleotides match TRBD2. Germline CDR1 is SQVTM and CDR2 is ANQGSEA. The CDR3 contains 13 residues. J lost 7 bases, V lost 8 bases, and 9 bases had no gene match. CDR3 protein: CSIRLAGVGEQYF. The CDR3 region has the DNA TGCAGCATCAGACTAGCGGGAGTTGGGGAGCAGTACTTC.

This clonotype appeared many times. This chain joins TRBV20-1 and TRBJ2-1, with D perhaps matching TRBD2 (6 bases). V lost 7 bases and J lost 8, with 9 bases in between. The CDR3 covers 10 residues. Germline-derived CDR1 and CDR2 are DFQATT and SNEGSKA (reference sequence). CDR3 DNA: TGCAGTGTCTGGGAGGATGAGCAGTTCTTC. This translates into CSVWEDEQFF.

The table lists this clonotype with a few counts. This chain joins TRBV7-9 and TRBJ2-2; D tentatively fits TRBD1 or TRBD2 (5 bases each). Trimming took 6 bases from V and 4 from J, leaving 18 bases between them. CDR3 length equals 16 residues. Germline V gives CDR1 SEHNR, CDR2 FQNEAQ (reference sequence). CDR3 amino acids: CASRDTGTQPTGELFF. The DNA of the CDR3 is TGTGCCAGCAGGGACACCGGGACCCAACCCACCGGGGAGCTGTTTTTT.

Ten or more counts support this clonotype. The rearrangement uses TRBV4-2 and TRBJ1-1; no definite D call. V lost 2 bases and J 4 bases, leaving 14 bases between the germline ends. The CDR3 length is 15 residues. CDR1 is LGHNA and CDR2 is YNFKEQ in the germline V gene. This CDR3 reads CASSQHPVIGTEAFF. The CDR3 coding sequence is TGTGCCAGCAGCCAACACCCGGTTATCGGCACTGAAGCTTTCTTT.

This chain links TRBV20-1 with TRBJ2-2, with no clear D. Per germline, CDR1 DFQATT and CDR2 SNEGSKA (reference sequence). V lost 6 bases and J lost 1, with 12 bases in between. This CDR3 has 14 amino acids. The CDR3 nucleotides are TGCAGTGCCCCGGACGGCAGGAACACCGGGGAGCTGTTTTTT. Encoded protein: CSAPDGRNTGELFF.

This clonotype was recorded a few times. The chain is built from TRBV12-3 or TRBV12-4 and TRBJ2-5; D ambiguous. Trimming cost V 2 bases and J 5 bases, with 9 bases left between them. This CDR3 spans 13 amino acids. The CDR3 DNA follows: TGTGCCAGCAGTTTAAGGGATCTGGAGACCCAGTACTTC. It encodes CASSLRDLETQYF.

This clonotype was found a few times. The CDR3 loop is CASRGSDGGRETQYF. The CDR3 DNA follows: TGTGCCAGCAGAGGATCGGACGGGGGCCGGGAGACCCAGTACTTC. The chain carries TRBV6-2 or TRBV6-3 and TRBJ2-5; either TRBD1 or TRBD2 may fit D (6 bases each). The CDR3 contains 15 residues. V dropped 6 bases and J dropped 5 bases, with 19 bases sitting between them. The V gene's germline CDR1 is MNHEY and CDR2 SVGEGT.

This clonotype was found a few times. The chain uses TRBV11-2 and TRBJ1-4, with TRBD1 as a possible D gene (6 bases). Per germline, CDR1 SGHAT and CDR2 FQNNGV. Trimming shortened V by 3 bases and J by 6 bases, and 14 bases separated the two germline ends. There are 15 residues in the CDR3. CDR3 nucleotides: TGTGCCAGCAGCTTTTTGGGGGCGGGTGATGAAAAACTGTTTTTT. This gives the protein CASSFLGAGDEKLFF.

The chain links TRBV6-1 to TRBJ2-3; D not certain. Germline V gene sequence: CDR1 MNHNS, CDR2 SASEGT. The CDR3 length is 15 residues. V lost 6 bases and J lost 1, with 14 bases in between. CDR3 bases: TGTGCCAGCAGCCCGAACGGACCTCGCACAGATACGCAGTATTTT. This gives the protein CASSPNGPRTDTQYF.

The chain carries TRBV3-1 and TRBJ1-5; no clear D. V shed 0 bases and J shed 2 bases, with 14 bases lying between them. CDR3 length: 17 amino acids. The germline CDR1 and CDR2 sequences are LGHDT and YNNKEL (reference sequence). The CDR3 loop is CASSQDHPTFGNQPQHF. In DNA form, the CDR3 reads TGTGCCAGCAGCCAAGATCACCCGACATTTGGCAATCAGCCCCAGCATTTT.

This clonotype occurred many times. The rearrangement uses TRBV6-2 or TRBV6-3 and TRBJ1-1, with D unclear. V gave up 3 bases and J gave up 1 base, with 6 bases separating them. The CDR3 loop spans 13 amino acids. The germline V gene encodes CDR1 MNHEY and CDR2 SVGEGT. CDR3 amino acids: CASSYTENTEAFF. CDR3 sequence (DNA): TGTGCCAGCAGTTATACAGAGAACACTGAAGCTTTCTTT.

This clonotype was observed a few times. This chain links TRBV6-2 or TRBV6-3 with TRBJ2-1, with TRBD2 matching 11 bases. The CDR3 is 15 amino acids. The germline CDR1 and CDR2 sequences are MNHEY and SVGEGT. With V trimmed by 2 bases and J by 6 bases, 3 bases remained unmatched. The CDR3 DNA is TGTGCCAGCAGTTACGTAGCGGGAGGGGCCAATGAGCAGTTCTTC. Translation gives CASSYVAGGANEQFF.